This record concerns one T cell receptor beta chain sequence. Enrolled through a virtual design, the participants were between roughly 18 and 90 years of age and came from about two dozen US areas. Cohorts were assigned according to the clinical history that participants reported. Methods used by the authors: Reference gene primer amplification gave estimated nucleated cell counts. The table came from immunoSEQ multiplex PCR; TCRdb's copy has only in-frame clones and leaves some out. The V and J calls and clone size are taken from that table; D and trimming were inferred from the DNA. The sample consists of more than 400,000 clones, around 91% of them appearing once. The data belong to a study of blood T cell repertoires in COVID-19. Overall study context: PBMCs, B-cell-depleted T cells, or T cells provided the cDNA or gDNA that made up the material.

The CDR3 runs 12 residues. Trimming removed 4 bases at V and 5 bases at J, with 7 bases between. CDR1 and CDR2 from the germline V gene are SGHAT and FQNNGV. The sample was PBMCs or T cells enriched from blood (not recorded which). The rearrangement links TRBV11-2 to TRBJ2-3; D gene uncertain. The clonotype comes from a man aged 18-30 years who had recovered from COVID-19. The CDR3 nucleotides are TGTGCCAGCAGCTCGGTCCGAGATACGCAGTATTTT. Encoded protein: CASSSVRDTQYF.